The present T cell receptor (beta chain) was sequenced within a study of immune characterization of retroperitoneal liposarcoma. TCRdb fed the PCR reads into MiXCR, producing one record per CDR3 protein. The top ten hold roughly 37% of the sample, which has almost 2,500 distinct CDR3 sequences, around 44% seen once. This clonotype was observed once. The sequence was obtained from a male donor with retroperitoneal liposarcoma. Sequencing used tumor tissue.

CDR3 DNA: TGTGCCAGCAGTGAAGCGACAGGGGGCGGGGATACGCAGTATTTT. Translated, it gives CASSEATGGGDTQYF. The chain employs TRBV6-1 and TRBJ2-3; 10 bases map to TRBD1. This CDR3 contains 15 residues. Per the germline V gene, CDR1 is MNHNS and CDR2 is SASEGT. J was trimmed by 6 bases and V by 0 bases; bases with no gene match: 3.